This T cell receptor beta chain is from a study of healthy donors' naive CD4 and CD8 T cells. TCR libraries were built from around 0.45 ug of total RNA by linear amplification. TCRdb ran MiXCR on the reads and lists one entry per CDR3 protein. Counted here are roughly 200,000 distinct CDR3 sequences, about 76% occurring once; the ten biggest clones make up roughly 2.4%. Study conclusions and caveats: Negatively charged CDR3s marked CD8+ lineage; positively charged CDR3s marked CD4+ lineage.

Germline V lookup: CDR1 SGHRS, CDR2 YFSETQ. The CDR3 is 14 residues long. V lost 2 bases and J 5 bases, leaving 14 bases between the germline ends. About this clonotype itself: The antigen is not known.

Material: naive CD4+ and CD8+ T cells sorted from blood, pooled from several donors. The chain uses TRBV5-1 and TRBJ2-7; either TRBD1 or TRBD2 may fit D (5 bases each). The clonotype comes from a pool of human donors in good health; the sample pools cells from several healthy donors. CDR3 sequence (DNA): TGCGCCAGCAGCTTAGAAGGGACCCCTGACGAGCAGTACTTC. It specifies CASSLEGTPDEQYF.